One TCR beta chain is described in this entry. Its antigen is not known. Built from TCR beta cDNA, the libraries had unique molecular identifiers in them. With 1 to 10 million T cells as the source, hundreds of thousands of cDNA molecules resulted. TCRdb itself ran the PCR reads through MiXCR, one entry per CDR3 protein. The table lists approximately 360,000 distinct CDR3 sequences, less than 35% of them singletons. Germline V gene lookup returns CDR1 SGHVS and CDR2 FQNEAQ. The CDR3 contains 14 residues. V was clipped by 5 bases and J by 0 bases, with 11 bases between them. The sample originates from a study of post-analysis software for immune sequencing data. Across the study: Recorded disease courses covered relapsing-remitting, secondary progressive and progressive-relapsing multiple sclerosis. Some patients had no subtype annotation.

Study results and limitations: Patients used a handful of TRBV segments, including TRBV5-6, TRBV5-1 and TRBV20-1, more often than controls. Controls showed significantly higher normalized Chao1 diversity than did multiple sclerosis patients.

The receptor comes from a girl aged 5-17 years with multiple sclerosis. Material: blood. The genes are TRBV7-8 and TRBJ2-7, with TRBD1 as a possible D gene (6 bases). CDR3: CASSQRTDSYEQYF. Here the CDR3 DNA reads TGTGCCAGCAGCCAACGGACAGACTCCTACGAGCAGTACTTC.